The 3 T cell receptor beta chains given below trace back to one sample, sequenced in a study of OX40 agonist ivuxolimab in advanced cancers. Method: immunoSEQ multiplex PCR; TCRdb's copy keeps in-frame clones and lacks some. The sample includes 45,000 to 65,000 clones, 80% to 90% of them seen just once. Here the sequenced sample was CD4+ or CD8+ T cells sorted from blood, taken in a trial of the OX40 agonist ivuxolimab. Every receptor here comes from an adult with an advanced solid tumor such as melanoma, head and neck, liver or kidney cancer.

The chain recombines TRBV29-1 with TRBJ2-7, with 9 positions matching TRBD1. Germline lookup yields CDR1 SQVTM and CDR2 ANQGSEA. V shed 3 bases, J shed 4 bases, and the junction held 4 bases outside the gene matches. This CDR3 is 13 amino acids long. The CDR3 DNA sequence: TGCAGCGTTGAGACAGGGGGATATTACGAGCAGTACTTC. Its translation is CSVETGGYYEQYF.

The CDR3 bases are TGTGCCAGCAGCCAGAGGGAGAACTATGGCTACACCTTC. Residues: CASSQRENYGYTF. This chain connects TRBV7-9 to TRBJ1-2; D gene ambiguous. Trimming left V 5 bases short and J 2 bases short, with 9 bases between. The germline V gene has CDR1 SEHNR and CDR2 FQNEAQ (reference sequence). This CDR3 region has 13 residues.

This clone was counted between two and nine times. CDR3 sequence reads: CASSLDRGIHEQYF. DNA of the CDR3: TGTGCCAGCAGCTTGGACAGGGGAATCCACGAGCAGTACTTC. The chain recombines TRBV11-2 with TRBJ2-7; TRBD1 matches at 9 bases. The germline gives CDR1 SGHAT, CDR2 FQNNGV. V dropped 3 bases and J dropped 5; count of bases not matched to a gene: 5. CDR3 size: 14 residues.